The 18 T cell receptor beta chains below were found in one sample sequenced in a study of T cells after yellow fever vaccination. TCRdb recomputed calls from the 5' RACE reads with MiXCR, one row per CDR3 protein. The sample lists around 610,000 distinct CDR3 sequences; 13% were seen once. The starting material was PBMCs, obtained on the day of the yellow fever booster vaccination. The receptors here all came from a man under 40 who received the YFV17D yellow fever vaccine.

This clonotype was seen a few times. The V call is TRBV12-3 or TRBV12-4, the J call TRBJ2-3; the D gene is possibly TRBD2 (5 bases). The CDR3 has 15 amino acids. V lost 3 bases to trimming and J lost 2 bases, with 12 bases between them. The CDR3 DNA reads as TGTGCCAGCAGTTTGGACGGAGGCCCCACAGATACGCAGTATTTT. Amino acids: CASSLDGGPTDTQYF.

The chain couples TRBV12-3 or TRBV12-4 to TRBJ2-7, with TRBD1 matching over 9 bases. The CDR3 contains 16 residues. V lost 1 base to trimming and J lost 5 bases; unmatched junction nucleotides: 9. The DNA for the CDR3 is TGTGCCAGCAGTTTAGGGCCGGGACAGGGCGGCAACGAGCAGTACTTC. It specifies CASSLGPGQGGNEQYF.

V gene TRBV15 combines with J gene TRBJ1-1; no firm D call. CDR3 length equals 13 residues. Germline CDR1 and CDR2: LNHNV and YYDKDF (reference sequence). The V and J ends lost 0 bases and 6 bases respectively, with 8 bases between them. CDR3 in amino acids: CATSRDQDAEAFF. CDR3 nucleotide sequence: TGTGCCACCAGCAGAGATCAGGACGCTGAAGCTTTCTTT.

The sample holds one count of this clonotype. Sequence at one end of the junction differs from germline and may be a read error. The chain couples TRBV5-1 to TRBJ2-5; TRBD2 agrees at 14 bases. The CDR3 is 16 amino acids. CDR1 SGHRS and CDR2 YFSETQ come from the germline V gene. The CDR3 protein is CVSSSGLAGARETQYF. The DNA of the CDR3 is TGCGTCAGCAGCTCGGGACTAGCGGGAGCACGGGAGACCCAGTACTTC.

This rearrangement joins TRBV30 to TRBJ1-6; 7 bases align to TRBD1. The CDR3 sequence is 16 residues long. Germline V gives CDR1 GTSNPN, CDR2 SVGIG (reference sequence). J lost 5 bases, V lost 1 base, and 8 bases had no gene match. CDR3 nucleotide sequence: TGTGCCTGGAGTGGACAGGGCGGCAGTAATAATTCACCCCTCCACTTT. Translated: CAWSGQGGSNNSPLHF.

The V gene is TRBV7-8, the J gene TRBJ2-1; D might be TRBD1 or TRBD2, each matching 6 bases. From germline, CDR1 is SGHVS and CDR2 FQNEAQ. The ends were cut back, 1 base at V and 9 bases at J, with 16 bases in the middle. The length of the CDR3 is 15 residues. This CDR3 is CASSLVGGGTIEQFF. The CDR3 DNA sequence: TGTGCCAGCAGCTTAGTTGGAGGGGGGACAATTGAGCAGTTCTTC.

The chain couples TRBV12-3 or TRBV12-4 to TRBJ2-1; the match to TRBD2 covers 12 bases. The CDR3 length is 14 residues. V shed 6 bases and J 7 bases; nucleotides not matched to a gene: 4. CDR3 amino acids: CASRLAGGANEQFF. The CDR3, as DNA: TGTGCCAGCAGGCTAGCGGGAGGGGCAAATGAGCAGTTCTTC.

This clonotype was recorded a few times. The V gene is TRBV4-2, the J gene TRBJ2-6; 8 nucleotides match TRBD1. Germline CDR1 reads LGHNA; CDR2 reads YNFKEQ. V shed 1 base, J shed 0 bases, and the junction held 8 bases outside the gene matches. The CDR3 consists of 19 residues. CDR3 DNA sequence: TGTGCCAGCAGCCAAGCACGGGGGACAGGAGTCTCTGGGGCCAACGTCCTGACTTTC. This gives the protein CASSQARGTGVSGANVLTF.

This clonotype was detected only a few times. This chain joins TRBV28 and TRBJ1-2; D unresolved. The CDR3 loop spans 13 amino acids. Germline-derived CDR1 and CDR2 are MDHEN and SYDVKM. The V gene lost 6 bases and the J gene lost 2 bases, with 10 bases spanning the gap. The CDR3 reads CASSLPENYGYTF. The CDR3, as DNA: TGTGCCAGCAGCCTCCCCGAGAACTATGGCTACACCTTC.

This clonotype has only a few counts. The rearrangement uses TRBV6-1 and TRBJ1-1; 7 bases are a match to TRBD1. V was clipped by 8 bases and J by 7 bases; unmatched bases: 10. This CDR3 is 13 amino acids long. CDR1 and CDR2 (germline): MNHNS, SASEGT. CDR3: CASGEGGRIEAFF. The DNA of the CDR3 is TGTGCCAGCGGCGAAGGGGGCCGAATTGAAGCTTTCTTT.

V is TRBV5-5 and J is TRBJ2-7, with D maybe TRBD2 (6 bases). Germline V gene data show CDR1 as SGHKS and CDR2 as YYEKEE (reference sequence). The germline V and J ends were trimmed by 2 bases and 3 bases, with 18 bases remaining between them. The CDR3 is made up of 16 amino acids. The CDR3 loop is CASSFSPSGSYYEQYF. The CDR3 coding sequence is TGTGCCAGCAGCTTCTCCCCCTCCGGGAGCTACTACGAGCAGTACTTC.

The V call is TRBV28, the J call TRBJ2-7, with TRBD2 as a possible D gene (6 bases). Trimming shortened V by 4 bases and J by 5 bases, and 21 bases separated the two germline ends. The CDR3 extends over 16 amino acids. From germline, CDR1 is MDHEN and CDR2 SYDVKM. The CDR3 DNA is TGTGCCAGCAGTTCTCTGTATAGCGGCGGAGGGGACGAGCAGTACTTC. Protein sequence: CASSSLYSGGGDEQYF.

In its sample, this clonotype was seen a few times. The chain carries TRBV5-1 and TRBJ2-1, with a weak D call TRBD1 (5 bases). V shed 4 bases and J shed 5 bases, with 13 bases lying between them. The CDR3 has 14 amino acids. Germline V lookup: CDR1 SGHRS, CDR2 YFSETQ. CDR3 protein: CASSISTANNEQFF. Here the CDR3 DNA reads TGCGCCAGCAGCATCTCGACAGCCAACAATGAGCAGTTCTTC.

The rearrangement joins TRBV10-3 to TRBJ1-4; D unresolved. Germline V gene sequence: CDR1 ENHRY, CDR2 SYGVKD. Deletions cut 0 bases from V and 4 bases from J, with 9 bases between. This CDR3 has 15 amino acids. The CDR3 protein is CAISESLAHNEKLFF. Here the CDR3 DNA reads TGTGCCATCAGTGAGTCCCTAGCCCATAATGAAAAACTGTTTTTT.

The chain uses TRBV24-1 and TRBJ2-2; D possibly corresponds to TRBD1 (5 bases). The germline gives CDR1 KGHDR, CDR2 SFDVKD. V was clipped by 6 bases and J by 4 bases, with 14 bases between them. The length of the CDR3 is 15 residues. CDR3 sequence (DNA): TGTGCCACCAGTCCTGACAGATCTAGCACCGGGGAGCTGTTTTTT. This translates into CATSPDRSSTGELFF.

In this sample, this clonotype turned up a few times. V and J are TRBV4-3 and TRBJ2-3, with TRBD2 matching 12 bases. CDR1 and CDR2 from the germline V gene are LGHNA and YSLEER. The CDR3 is made up of 16 amino acids. After removal of 3 bases from V and 6 bases from J, the junction contained 7 bases not matched to a gene. The CDR3 bases are TGCGCCAGCAGCCATCGACTAGCGGGAGATGTGGATACGCAGTATTTT. Residues: CASSHRLAGDVDTQYF.

This clonotype was counted a few times. V and J are TRBV6-2 or TRBV6-3 and TRBJ2-7; D unresolved. The CDR3 runs 11 residues. V lost 9 bases and J 6 bases, leaving 12 bases between the germline ends. CDR1 and CDR2 from the germline V gene are MNHEY and SVGEGT. The CDR3 reads CASSTRSEQYF. The DNA for the CDR3 is TGTGCCAGTTCCACGCGTTCCGAGCAGTACTTC.

This clonotype was counted at least ten times. A read error may produce the germline difference seen at one junction end. The genes are TRBV5-1 and TRBJ2-7, with TRBD2 as a possible D gene (6 bases). The CDR3 has 9 amino acids. Germline values: CDR1 SGHRS, CDR2 YFSETQ. CDR3 sequence (DNA): TGCGCCAGCAAGCCGGGACTCTTCTTC. As protein: CASKPGLFF.